This TCR beta chain was found in a study of blood T cells in healthy people across ages. V was clipped by 3 bases and J by 4 bases, with 14 bases between them. Germline CDR1 and CDR2: SNHLY and FYNNEI. The CDR3 runs 15 residues. Using a J-beta primer mix together with a sample-barcoded 5' primer, a second PCR was run for about 7 to 12 cycles. A tag from a template-switch adaptor with 12 random nucleotides marked each cDNA molecule. Via MiXCR, TCRdb re-called the 5' RACE reads, giving one row per CDR3 protein. The data hold roughly 1.6 million distinct CDR3 sequences, with about 35% observed a single time.

This sequence was found in a young woman in good health. The chain employs TRBV2 and TRBJ2-3, with a weak D call TRBD1 (7 bases). Sequencing was performed on blood. In DNA form, the CDR3 reads TGTGCCAGCAGTGATAGGAGGGGGCAAGCAGATACGCAGTATTTT. This gives the protein CASSDRRGQADTQYF.